The 32 T cell receptor beta chains listed next were all sequenced from one sample in a study of beta chain features in type 1 diabetes. Expressed TCRB transcripts were sequenced, since all the RNA that had been isolated was reverse transcribed. The repertoire was sequenced with immunoSEQ multiplex PCR; TCRdb's copy has only in-frame clones and lacks some. Found here are fewer than 250,000 clones, less than 15% of them singletons; the top ten hold around 0.025%. Material: naive CD4+ T cells from blood. These receptors originate from a woman in her thirties or forties in good health.

This clone has only a few counts. The chain carries TRBV5-1 and TRBJ2-7, with 8 bases aligning to TRBD1. With V trimmed by 0 bases and J by 4 bases, 18 bases remained unmatched. Germline CDR1 reads SGHRS; CDR2 reads YFSETQ. The CDR3 is 19 residues long. CDR3 region: CASSLDARDRQRSVYEQYF. The CDR3 nucleotides read TGCGCCAGCAGCTTGGATGCCCGGGACAGGCAAAGGTCGGTTTACGAGCAGTACTTC.

V is TRBV6-5 and J is TRBJ1-4; D gene unclear. The CDR3 runs to 14 residues. V was shortened by 8 bases and J by 2 bases, with 12 bases between the two germline ends. CDR1 is MNHEY, CDR2 SVGAGI, per germline. The CDR3 nucleotides are TGTGCCAGCTCCTATGGTCTCACTAATGAAAAACTGTTTTTT. The encoded protein is CASSYGLTNEKLFF.

This clone was seen more than once but under ten times. This chain uses TRBV5-6 with TRBJ1-6; TRBD1 is a possible D gene (5 bases). Germline V CDR1 and CDR2: SGHDT, YYEEEE. The CDR3 runs to 14 residues. The V gene lost 5 bases and the J gene lost 5 bases, with 11 bases spanning the gap. This CDR3 is CASRTGHNNSPLHF. The CDR3, as DNA: TGTGCCAGCAGGACCGGACACAATAATTCACCCCTCCACTTT.

This clone was observed a handful of times. The chain combines TRBV5-1 with TRBJ2-3; TRBD1 agrees at 7 bases. Trimming removed 2 bases from V and 4 bases from J; junction bases left unmatched: 1. Germline CDR1 is SGHRS and CDR2 is YFSETQ. This CDR3 contains 13 residues. The CDR3 nucleotides are TGCGCCAGCAGCTTAGGGGGCGCAGATACGCAGTATTTT. Protein: CASSLGGADTQYF.

This clone occurred a few times. This chain connects TRBV5-4 to TRBJ2-7; TRBD2 agrees at 9 bases. This CDR3 contains 15 residues. Germline assignment: CDR1 SGHNT and CDR2 YYREEE (reference sequence). The J segment lost 5 bases and the V segment lost 4 bases, leaving 10 bases of the junction unmatched. CDR3 sequence: CASSKAAGGRNEQYF. CDR3 DNA sequence: TGTGCCAGCAGCAAGGCGGCGGGGGGGCGTAACGAGCAGTACTTC.

The rearrangement joins TRBV6-1 to TRBJ2-5; 7 bases map to TRBD1. CDR3 length: 12 amino acids. V was clipped by 4 bases and J by 5 bases; unmatched bases: 1. CDR1 and CDR2 from the germline V gene are MNHNS and SASEGT. CDR3 loop: CASSARGETQYF. CDR3 coding DNA: TGTGCCAGCAGTGCCAGGGGGGAGACCCAGTACTTC.

Comments on this clone: One end of the junction fails to match germline, which may point to a read error. This sequence joins TRBV10-3 and TRBJ1-2, with D unresolved. This CDR3 has 11 residues. The germline gives CDR1 ENHRY, CDR2 SYGVKD. The DNA of the CDR3 is TGTGCCGTCAGCTCTAACTATGGCTACACCTTC. Encoded protein: CAVSSNYGYTF.

The chain links TRBV20-1 to TRBJ2-7; D is uncertain. The V end was cut by 8 bases, the J end by 4 bases, with 9 bases between. CDR3 length equals 10 residues. Germline values: CDR1 DFQATT, CDR2 SNEGSKA (reference sequence). The CDR3 reads CSPQVYEQYF. The DNA for the CDR3 is TGCAGTCCCCAGGTATACGAGCAGTACTTC.

The genes are TRBV11-2 and TRBJ2-1, with a tentative D call TRBD1 (5 bases). The CDR3 is made up of 13 amino acids. Germline V gene sequence: CDR1 SGHAT, CDR2 FQNNGV. V was clipped by 0 bases and J by 9 bases, with 9 bases between them. The CDR3 loop reads CASSLEGLSEQFF. The CDR3 DNA reads as TGTGCCAGCAGCTTAGAGGGGCTGAGTGAGCAGTTCTTC.

The rearrangement uses TRBV7-2 and TRBJ1-3, with unresolved D. From germline, CDR1 is SGHTA and CDR2 FQGNSA. The V end was cut by 1 base, the J end by 0 bases, with 7 bases between. This CDR3 contains 15 residues. CDR3 loop: CASSLVGGSGNTIYF. In DNA form, the CDR3 reads TGTGCCAGCAGCTTAGTCGGAGGCTCTGGAAACACCATATATTTT. Full variable domain (remainder filled in from reference TRBV7-2 and TRBJ1-3): GAGVSQSPSNKVTEKGKDVELRCDPISGHTALYWYRQSLGQGLEFLIYFQGNSAPDKSGLPSDRFSAERTGGSVSTLTIQRTQQEDSAVYLCASSLVGGSGNTIYFGEGSWLTVV.

This clone was counted only a few times. The rearrangement joins TRBV5-4 to TRBJ2-7; TRBD1 might be the D (5 bases). The V end lost 2 bases, the J end lost 5 bases, and 11 bases lay between the germline ends. This CDR3 is built from 13 residues. Germline V lookup: CDR1 SGHNT, CDR2 YYREEE (reference sequence). The CDR3, as DNA: TGTGCCAGCAGCTTTCAGGGTAGCCACGAGCAGTACTTC. It yields the protein CASSFQGSHEQYF.

This clone came up a few times. CDR3 DNA: TGTGCCAGCAGCTTGTGGACCCCGGGACTACGCACAGATACGCAGTATTTT. It encodes CASSLWTPGLRTDTQYF. This sequence joins TRBV5-6 and TRBJ2-3, with 7 bases lining up with TRBD2. The CDR3 loop spans 17 amino acids. The germline CDR1 and CDR2 sequences are SGHDT and YYEEEE. V dropped 1 base and J dropped 1; count of bases not matched to a gene: 9.

This clone appeared a few times. This sequence joins TRBV19 and TRBJ2-2; D not certain. This CDR3 comprises 14 residues. Germline loops: CDR1 LNHDA, CDR2 SQIVND (reference sequence). Trimming took off 4 bases at V and 0 bases at J, with 6 bases between the two ends. Written as DNA, the CDR3 is TGTGCCAGTAGTAGCAGTTCGAACACCGGGGAGCTGTTTTTT. This gives the protein CASSSSSNTGELFF.

This clone was counted many times. V and J are TRBV4-3 and TRBJ2-1; 9 positions match TRBD1. The trim removed 5 bases at V and 7 bases at J, leaving 9 bases unmatched. Germline values: CDR1 LGHNA, CDR2 YSLEER. The CDR3 loop spans 15 amino acids. In DNA form, the CDR3 reads TGCGCCAGCAGCGGAGACGGACAGGGGAGGAATGAGCAGTTCTTC. As protein: CASSGDGQGRNEQFF.

This clone appeared a few times. The chain has TRBV7-2 and TRBJ1-1; a possible D gene is TRBD1 (5 bases). The CDR3 has 13 residues. CDR1 is SGHTA and CDR2 is FQGNSA in the germline V gene. Between the trimmed V and J ends, which lost 9 bases and 1 base, there was a span of 12 bases. CDR3 bases: TGTGCCAGTTGGGGCGCGGAGAACACTGAAGCTTTCTTT. This codes for CASWGAENTEAFF. Full variable domain (missing parts from reference TRBV7-2 and TRBJ1-1): GAGVSQSPSNKVTEKGKDVELRCDPISGHTALYWYRQSLGQGLEFLIYFQGNSAPDKSGLPSDRFSAERTGGSVSTLTIQRTQQEDSAVYLCASWGAENTEAFFGQGTRLTVV.

The table lists this clone with a few counts. J is TRBJ2-5 and V is TRBV10-3; 9 bases fit TRBD1. CDR1 is ENHRY and CDR2 is SYGVKD in the germline V gene. Trimming at V came to 5 bases and at J to 4 bases, leaving 11 bases not matched to a gene. This CDR3 region has 16 residues. CDR3 DNA sequence: TGTGCCATCAGTCCTACCGGGACAGGGAGGCGAGAGACCCAGTACTTC. As protein: CAISPTGTGRRETQYF.

This clone was observed a handful of times. J is TRBJ1-2 and V is TRBV4-3; D is uncertain. The ends were cut back, 4 bases at V and 7 bases at J, with 13 bases in the middle. Germline V gives CDR1 LGHNA, CDR2 YSLEER. The CDR3 runs to 13 residues. CDR3 sequence (DNA): TGCGCCAGCAGCCTCCTATCGGGAGGTGGCTACACCTTC. This gives the protein CASSLLSGGGYTF.

The genes are TRBV28 and TRBJ1-2, with a possible D match to TRBD1 (6 bases). CDR3 size: 14 residues. CDR1 MDHEN and CDR2 SYDVKM come from the germline V gene. Trimming removed 5 bases from V and 2 bases from J, with 12 bases in between. Written as DNA, the CDR3 is TGTGCCAGCAGTGAACGGACAGCCAACTATGGCTACACCTTC. Its protein product is CASSERTANYGYTF.

This clone has a single count. The chain employs TRBV4-1 and TRBJ2-1; 9 nucleotides line up with TRBD2. The CDR3 runs 18 residues. CDR1 MGHRA and CDR2 YSYEKL come from the germline V gene. V lost 0 bases, J lost 13 bases, and 19 bases stayed unmatched. The CDR3 DNA sequence: TGCGCCAGCAGCCAAGAAGCCTTAGGGGGCGGGGGGGCCTTGGAACAGTTCTTC. Translation: CASSQEALGGGGALEQFF.

This rearrangement joins TRBV6-5 to TRBJ1-2; TRBD1 aligns across 7 bases. Germline V lookup: CDR1 MNHEY, CDR2 SVGAGI. CDR3 size: 15 residues. V gave up 6 bases and J gave up 1 base; unmatched junction bases: 8. The CDR3 DNA reads TGTGCCAGCAGGGAACAGGGGCGCCTTAACTATGGCTACACCTTC. Amino acid sequence: CASREQGRLNYGYTF.

The chain couples TRBV27 to TRBJ2-7; 7 positions match TRBD1. The CDR3 totals 16 residues. Germline V CDR1 and CDR2: MNHEY, SMNVEV (reference sequence). The V segment lost 5 bases and the J segment 1 base; nucleotides outside the gene matches: 11. The DNA for the CDR3 is TGTGCCAGCAGTCCATGGACAGGCACGAGTTCCTACGAGCAGTACTTC. It encodes CASSPWTGTSSYEQYF.

V and J are TRBV25-1 and TRBJ1-1, with TRBD1 matching 9 bases. Germline-derived CDR1 and CDR2 are MGHDK and SYGVNS. CDR3 length: 14 residues. The junction had 7 bases not matched to a gene; V was cut back by 6 bases and J by 5 bases. The CDR3 DNA is TGTGCCAGCAGCGGTGGACAGGGGCAGACTGAAGCTTTCTTT. The encoded protein is CASSGGQGQTEAFF. The whole variable domain, filled in from reference TRBV25-1 and TRBJ1-1, reads EADIYQTPRYLVIGTGKKITLECSQTMGHDKMYWYQQDPGMELHLIHYSYGVNSTEKGDLSSESTVSRIRTEHFPLTLESARPSHTSQYLCASSGGQGQTEAFFGQGTRLTVV.

V usage is TRBV4-3 and J usage is TRBJ2-3; tentative D call: TRBD2 (6 bases). The V end was cut by 4 bases, the J end by 4 bases, with 15 bases between. Germline CDR1 LGHNA, CDR2 YSLEER. CDR3 length: 15 residues. The CDR3 sequence is CASSPQWGESDTQYF. The DNA of the CDR3 is TGCGCCAGCAGCCCCCAGTGGGGGGAATCAGATACGCAGTATTTT.

This clone has a handful of counts. This chain connects TRBV29-1 to TRBJ2-7, with D maybe TRBD2 (6 bases). Trimming cost V 7 bases and J 5 bases, with 15 bases left between them. Germline V CDR1 and CDR2: SQVTM, ANQGSEA. This CDR3 contains 12 residues. Here the CDR3 DNA reads TGCAGCGGAACGGGAGAACGGGACGAGCAGTACTTC. Translating gives CSGTGERDEQYF.

The J gene is TRBJ2-1, the V gene TRBV10-2; D is ambiguous. CDR3 length equals 14 residues. CDR1 WSHSY and CDR2 SAAADI come from the germline V gene. Trimming took 7 bases from V and 0 from J, leaving 10 bases between them. CDR3 amino acids: CASNSPHSYNEQFF. The DNA of the CDR3 is TGCGCCAGCAATAGCCCACACTCCTACAATGAGCAGTTCTTC.

The chain uses TRBV11-2 and TRBJ2-7; D is unclear. CDR1 SGHAT and CDR2 FQNNGV come from the germline V gene. The CDR3 is made up of 14 amino acids. V was trimmed by 1 base and J by 1 base, leaving 8 bases between them. CDR3 amino acids: CASSLGGRSYEQYF. CDR3 DNA: TGTGCCAGCAGCTTAGGTGGCAGGTCCTACGAGCAGTACTTC.

This sequence joins TRBV2 and TRBJ1-2; D is possibly TRBD1 (5 bases). The CDR3 consists of 13 residues. V was cut by 6 bases and J by 0 bases, with 8 bases left in between. The germline gives CDR1 SNHLY, CDR2 FYNNEI. The CDR3 spells CASSLTANYGYTF. DNA for the CDR3: TGTGCCAGCAGCTTGACAGCTAACTATGGCTACACCTTC.

V is TRBV5-4 and J is TRBJ1-1, with unresolved D. This CDR3 region has 15 residues. CDR1 is SGHNT, CDR2 YYREEE, per germline (reference sequence). V lost 4 bases to trimming and J lost 5 bases, with 18 bases between them. The CDR3 region is CASSPGKVPGTEAFF. For the CDR3, the DNA is TGTGCCAGCAGCCCCGGGAAGGTGCCGGGAACTGAAGCTTTCTTT.

The table lists this clone with a few counts. The V and J genes are TRBV14 and TRBJ2-1; D perhaps matches TRBD2 (5 bases). The V end lost 4 bases, the J end lost 7 bases, and 26 bases lay between the germline ends. This CDR3 region has 18 residues. Germline CDR1 SGHDN, CDR2 FVKESK. CDR3 bases: TGTGCCAGCAGCCCACATCCGATGGGAGCGTTAACGGGGAATGAGCAGTTCTTC. Translated, it gives CASSPHPMGALTGNEQFF.

The gene calls are TRBV9 and TRBJ2-3, with TRBD2 matching over 11 bases. After removal of 0 bases from V and 4 bases from J, the junction contained 13 bases not matched to a gene. Germline CDR1 SGDLS, CDR2 YYNGEE. This CDR3 is built from 19 residues. The CDR3 spells CASSVEVAGGPSDADTQYF. The CDR3 nucleotides read TGTGCCAGCAGCGTAGAGGTAGCGGGGGGGCCAAGTGATGCAGATACGCAGTATTTT.

This clone was seen more than once but under ten times. The rearrangement joins TRBV7-2 to TRBJ2-5; 7 nucleotides match TRBD1. The J call could be wrong; TRBJ2-7 is a better fit for the DNA end. CDR1 and CDR2 (germline): SGHTA, FQGNSA. The CDR3 extends over 13 amino acids. CDR3 coding DNA: TGTGCCAGCAGCCACAGGGGAGTCTACGAGCAGTACTTC. Its translation: CASSHRGVYEQYF.

The rearrangement uses TRBV14 and TRBJ2-6; D possibly corresponds to TRBD2 (7 bases). V shed 8 bases and J shed 1 base, with 21 bases lying between them. The germline V gene encodes CDR1 SGHDN and CDR2 FVKESK. The CDR3 loop spans 18 amino acids. CDR3 in amino acids: CASRNGGPNPSGANVLTF. Here the CDR3 DNA reads TGTGCCAGCCGGAACGGGGGGCCCAATCCATCTGGGGCCAACGTCCTGACTTTC.